These 30 T cell receptor beta chains were sequenced from one sample in a study of blood T cell repertoires in COVID-19. The method was immunoSEQ multiplex PCR; TCRdb's version includes in-frame clones alone and lacks a portion of them. The profile shows 200,000 to 250,000 clones, around 83% of them singletons. Material: peripheral blood. The receptors come from a woman aged 45-65 years with COVID-19, enrolled during active disease.

The rearrangement links TRBV19 to TRBJ1-5; no definite D call. V dropped 2 bases and J dropped 2 bases, with 4 bases sitting between them. This CDR3 has 13 residues. Germline values: CDR1 LNHDA, CDR2 SQIVND (reference sequence). The CDR3 DNA reads as TGTGCCAGTAGTATACGGGGCAATCAGCCCCAGCATTTT. Translated: CASSIRGNQPQHF. Drawing the rest from reference TRBV19 and TRBJ1-5, the complete variable domain is DGGITQSPKYLFRKEGQNVTLSCEQNLNHDAMYWYRQDPGQGLRLIYYSQIVNDFQKGDIAEGYSVSREKKESFPLTVTSAQKNPTAFYLCASSIRGNQPQHFGDGTRLSIL.

The chain couples TRBV4-1 to TRBJ1-1, with a weak D call TRBD1 (6 bases). The CDR3 is made up of 16 amino acids. CDR1 and CDR2 (germline): MGHRA, YSYEKL. Trimming stripped 0 bases from V and 1 base from J, with 12 bases between. CDR3 residues: CASSQDRTDQNTEAFF. Here the CDR3 DNA reads TGCGCCAGCAGCCAAGACAGGACAGATCAGAACACTGAAGCTTTCTTT.

The chain has TRBV10-3 and TRBJ1-6, with D possibly being TRBD1 (6 bases). CDR3 size: 15 residues. V lost 4 bases, J lost 7 bases, and 14 bases lay in between. Germline CDR1 reads ENHRY; CDR2 reads SYGVKD. The CDR3 spells CAISASQQGNSPLHF. Here the CDR3 DNA reads TGTGCCATCAGTGCAAGTCAACAGGGCAATTCACCCCTCCACTTT.

This rearrangement joins TRBV7-9 to TRBJ1-2; maybe TRBD1 (6 bases). The CDR3 runs to 14 residues. Germline values: CDR1 SEHNR, CDR2 FQNEAQ (reference sequence). V was clipped by 4 bases and J by 1 base, with 10 bases between them. CDR3 coding DNA: TGTGCCAGCAGCTCTCAACAGGGTAACTATGGCTACACCTTC. Protein: CASSSQQGNYGYTF.

The chain is built from TRBV9 and TRBJ2-1; no clear D gene. CDR3 size: 15 residues. Trimming cost V 0 bases and J 3 bases, with 10 bases left between them. Germline V CDR1 and CDR2: SGDLS, YYNGEE. This CDR3 reads CASSVDRSYYNEQFF. CDR3 sequence (DNA): TGTGCCAGCAGCGTAGACAGAAGCTACTACAATGAGCAGTTCTTC.

The chain carries TRBV19 and TRBJ1-1; the D gene is possibly TRBD1 (5 bases). Trimming removed 9 bases at V and 4 bases at J, with 15 bases between. This CDR3 contains 13 residues. Per germline, CDR1 LNHDA and CDR2 SQIVND (reference sequence). The CDR3 coding sequence is TGTGCCAGCAAACAGGACCGAATCACTGAAGCTTTCTTT. Protein sequence: CASKQDRITEAFF. Full variable domain (missing parts from reference TRBV19 and TRBJ1-1): DGGITQSPKYLFRKEGQNVTLSCEQNLNHDAMYWYRQDPGQGLRLIYYSQIVNDFQKGDIAEGYSVSREKKESFPLTVTSAQKNPTAFYLCASKQDRITEAFFGQGTRLTVV.

The CDR3 DNA is TGTGCCAGCAGCTTAGGGCTAGCGGGCACCGGGGAGCTGTTTTTT. It translates to CASSLGLAGTGELFF. This rearrangement joins TRBV11-2 to TRBJ2-2; 8 bases are a match to TRBD2. Germline V gives CDR1 SGHAT, CDR2 FQNNGV. Losses at the gene ends were 1 base for V and 4 bases for J; bases not matched to a gene: 2. This CDR3 has 15 amino acids.

The V call is TRBV15, the J call TRBJ1-5; a weak D match, TRBD1 (5 bases). Per the germline V gene, CDR1 is LNHNV and CDR2 is YYDKDF (reference sequence). The CDR3 sequence is 15 residues long. Trimming pared 0 bases from V and 4 bases from J, leaving 10 bases between. The CDR3 reads CATSRDPGGNQPQHF. The DNA for the CDR3 is TGTGCCACCAGCAGAGACCCCGGGGGGAATCAGCCCCAGCATTTT.

The genes are TRBV5-1 and TRBJ1-2, with TRBD1 matching over 8 bases. CDR3 size: 19 residues. Germline assignment: CDR1 SGHRS and CDR2 YFSETQ. With 4 bases clipped from V and 4 bases from J, the junction kept 21 bases outside the gene matches. CDR3 DNA sequence: TGCGCCAGCAGCCGATTGTTTCGGACAGGGAGAGAGAGGCCCTATGGCTACACCTTC. It codes for CASSRLFRTGRERPYGYTF.

The rearrangement joins TRBV6-2 or TRBV6-3 to TRBJ2-3; 7 bases are shared with TRBD1. Germline CDR1 and CDR2: MNHEY and SVGEGT. The CDR3 covers 17 residues. Germline trimming cut 0 bases from V and 4 bases from J; bases unmatched to any gene: 10. CDR3 loop: CASSYSTGDLDADTQYF. CDR3 DNA sequence: TGTGCCAGCAGTTACTCAACAGGGGACCTTGATGCAGATACGCAGTATTTT.

This clone was counted a few times. The gene calls are TRBV9 and TRBJ2-3, with D perhaps matching TRBD1 (6 bases). The CDR3 is 15 amino acids. The germline gives CDR1 SGDLS, CDR2 YYNGEE. V shed 4 bases and J shed 0 bases, with 12 bases lying between them. CDR3 DNA: TGTGCCAGCAGCTTCAGGGGTTCTAGCACAGATACGCAGTATTTT. It codes for CASSFRGSSTDTQYF.

The chain uses TRBV5-1 and TRBJ2-2; the D gene is possibly TRBD1 (6 bases). Germline CDR1 reads SGHRS; CDR2 reads YFSETQ. The length of the CDR3 is 14 residues. V lost 0 bases and J 6 bases, leaving 9 bases between the germline ends. CDR3 sequence reads: CASSLGRGSGELFF. The CDR3 DNA is TGCGCCAGCAGCTTGGGCAGGGGATCCGGGGAGCTGTTTTTT.

The rearrangement uses TRBV5-1 and TRBJ1-1, with a possible D match to TRBD1 (6 bases). The CDR3 covers 13 residues. The V end lost 4 bases, the J end lost 8 bases, and 15 bases lay between the germline ends. Germline CDR1 is SGHRS and CDR2 is YFSETQ. The DNA of the CDR3 is TGCGCCAGCAGCATAGCGCGACAGGCGGAAGCTTTCTTT. This translates into CASSIARQAEAFF.

The chain is built from TRBV10-1 and TRBJ2-5; tentatively, D is TRBD1 (6 bases). This CDR3 spans 17 amino acids. The V gene lost 0 bases and the J gene lost 4 bases, with 18 bases spanning the gap. Germline loops: CDR1 WNHNN, CDR2 SYGVQD (reference sequence). In DNA form, the CDR3 reads TGCGCCAGCAGTGAGTCGGCACAGGGCCCGACGAGAGAGACCCAGTACTTC. Translated, it gives CASSESAQGPTRETQYF.

The chain joins TRBV27 to TRBJ1-6; D is unclear. This CDR3 is 12 amino acids long. V was clipped by 5 bases and J by 10 bases, with 9 bases between them. The V gene's germline CDR1 is MNHEY and CDR2 SMNVEV (reference sequence). CDR3 sequence (DNA): TGTGCCAGCAGTCCCCTGGGCTCACCCCTCCACTTT. This sequence encodes CASSPLGSPLHF.

V usage is TRBV27 and J usage is TRBJ1-4; TRBD1 aligns across 11 bases. This CDR3 contains 16 residues. Trimming cost V 6 bases and J 6 bases; bases outside gene matches: 9. In germline, CDR1 is MNHEY, CDR2 SMNVEV (reference sequence). The DNA of the CDR3 is TGTGCCAGCAGCCAATTGCCGGGACAGGGGGATGAAAAACTGTTTTTT. This sequence encodes CASSQLPGQGDEKLFF.

This rearrangement joins TRBV6-4 to TRBJ1-6; possibly TRBD1 for D (5 bases). The germline V gene encodes CDR1 MRHNA and CDR2 SNTAGT. This CDR3 comprises 19 residues. V lost 2 bases to trimming and J lost 0 bases, with 17 bases between them. The DNA of the CDR3 is TGTGCCAGCAGTGACACCTCTGACAGAGTGAGCTCCTATAATTCACCCCTCCACTTT. Its translation: CASSDTSDRVSSYNSPLHF.

The chain is built from TRBV6-1 and TRBJ1-3, with TRBD1 matching 9 bases. The germline V gene encodes CDR1 MNHNS and CDR2 SASEGT. The CDR3 is made up of 16 amino acids. Trimming at V came to 2 bases and at J to 4 bases, leaving 6 bases not matched to a gene. For the CDR3, the DNA is TGTGCCAGCAGTGAATTTCCGGGACAGGGAGGAAACACCATATATTTT. Amino acids: CASSEFPGQGGNTIYF.

This clone occurred a few times. This chain connects TRBV5-1 to TRBJ2-2; TRBD2 is a possible D gene (6 bases). Per germline, CDR1 SGHRS and CDR2 YFSETQ. This CDR3 region has 17 residues. Trimming left V 4 bases short and J 0 bases short, with 16 bases between. The CDR3 DNA is TGCGCCAGCAGCCCTCCCCGGCGGGGAGCGAACACCGGGGAGCTGTTTTTT. Amino acid sequence: CASSPPRRGANTGELFF.

J is TRBJ2-3 and V is TRBV19, with D tentatively TRBD2 (7 bases). CDR1 and CDR2 (germline): LNHDA, SQIVND (reference sequence). CDR3 length equals 15 residues. V was shortened by 3 bases and J by 3 bases, with 13 bases between the two germline ends. The CDR3 nucleotides are TGTGCCAGTAGTATGGGAGGGGGAGGGACAGATACGCAGTATTTT. Protein sequence: CASSMGGGGTDTQYF.

This clone has only one observation. The gene calls are TRBV4-3 and TRBJ1-1; D uncertain. The CDR3 sequence is 14 residues long. Germline-derived CDR1 and CDR2 are LGHNA and YSLEER. Trimming stripped 0 bases from V and 3 bases from J, with 8 bases between. The CDR3 DNA reads TGCGCCAGCAGCCAAGATTCCGGGTACACTGAAGCTTTCTTT. This gives the protein CASSQDSGYTEAFF.

The gene calls are TRBV7-2 and TRBJ2-3; 7 positions match TRBD2. The length of the CDR3 is 14 residues. The J segment lost 4 bases and the V segment lost 5 bases, leaving 6 bases of the junction unmatched. Germline assignment: CDR1 SGHTA and CDR2 FQGNSA. The CDR3 sequence: CASSRWGGADTQYF. CDR3 sequence (DNA): TGTGCCAGCAGCCGGTGGGGGGGGGCAGATACGCAGTATTTT.

The genes are TRBV11-3 and TRBJ1-2; tentatively, D is TRBD1 (6 bases). In germline, CDR1 is SGHNT, CDR2 YENEEA. This CDR3 has 11 amino acids. The V gene lost 6 bases and the J gene lost 10 bases, with 12 bases spanning the gap. CDR3 coding DNA: TGTGCCAGCAGTAAATCAGGGGACTACACCTTC. Residues: CASSKSGDYTF.

The V and J genes are TRBV7-8 and TRBJ2-3; D possibly corresponds to TRBD2 (7 bases). The germline V gene has CDR1 SGHVS and CDR2 FQNEAQ. The ends were cut back, 5 bases at V and 2 bases at J, with 20 bases in the middle. The CDR3 loop spans 17 amino acids. CDR3 region: CASSLNRGATFTDTQYF. CDR3 bases: TGTGCCAGCAGCCTAAACCGGGGGGCTACCTTCACAGATACGCAGTATTTT.

This rearrangement joins TRBV24-1 to TRBJ2-2, with 9 bases identical to TRBD2. With 8 bases clipped from V and 0 bases from J, the junction kept 9 bases outside the gene matches. The CDR3 length is 17 residues. The germline V gene encodes CDR1 KGHDR and CDR2 SFDVKD. The CDR3 loop is CATTPGIAGANTGELFF. In DNA, the CDR3 is TGTGCCACCACACCGGGGATAGCGGGAGCGAACACCGGGGAGCTGTTTTTT.

The V call is TRBV30, the J call TRBJ2-1; a weak D match, TRBD1 (6 bases). Trimming stripped 2 bases from V and 13 bases from J, with 15 bases between. The CDR3 consists of 12 residues. Germline V gives CDR1 GTSNPN, CDR2 SVGIG (reference sequence). The CDR3 DNA reads TGTGCCTGGAGTACCGGGACATCTTCCCAGTTCTTC. This sequence encodes CAWSTGTSSQFF.

This sequence joins TRBV27 and TRBJ1-1; tentative D call: TRBD1 (5 bases). Trimming left V 3 bases short and J 2 bases short, with 7 bases between. The CDR3 loop spans 13 amino acids. Germline lookup yields CDR1 MNHEY and CDR2 SMNVEV (reference sequence). The CDR3 reads CASSFRVNTEAFF. CDR3 DNA sequence: TGTGCCAGCAGTTTCAGGGTTAACACTGAAGCTTTCTTT.

The chain joins TRBV10-2 to TRBJ2-4; TRBD2 aligns across 8 bases. Trimming cost V 10 bases and J 0 bases; bases outside gene matches: 14. This CDR3 has 17 amino acids. Per germline, CDR1 WSHSY and CDR2 SAAADI. The CDR3 DNA sequence: TGCGCCACCACGACTAGCGAGGGTTATGAAGCCAAAAACATTCAGTACTTC. Protein product: CATTTSEGYEAKNIQYF.

The chain combines TRBV6-5 with TRBJ2-7; TRBD1 matches 7 bases. This CDR3 has 13 residues. V lost 6 bases, J lost 5 bases, and 7 bases stayed unmatched. From germline, CDR1 is MNHEY and CDR2 SVGAGI. In DNA, the CDR3 is TGTGCCAGCAGGTGGACAGGTCGTCACGAGCAGTACTTC. This sequence encodes CASRWTGRHEQYF.

The chain joins TRBV6-2 or TRBV6-3 to TRBJ1-6; possible D gene TRBD1, 5 bases. The CDR3 has 16 amino acids. CDR1 and CDR2 (germline): MNHEY, SVGEGT. The V end lost 2 bases, the J end lost 4 bases, and 12 bases lay between the germline ends. CDR3 sequence (DNA): TGTGCCAGCAGTTACGCTCAGGGCGCTTATAATTCACCCCTCCACTTT. Protein: CASSYAQGAYNSPLHF.